Presented here are 22 T cell receptor beta chains from one specimen sequenced in a study of blood T cell repertoires in COVID-19. TCRdb keeps only in-frame clones here, not all; method: immunoSEQ multiplex PCR. The data show around 93,000 clones, 90% seen once. The sample comprised peripheral blood. The receptor source for this set is a man aged 18 to 29 with COVID-19, enrolled during active disease.

The rearrangement joins TRBV28 to TRBJ1-4; maybe TRBD1 (5 bases). Germline V gives CDR1 MDHEN, CDR2 SYDVKM. This CDR3 region has 13 residues. Trimming pared 11 bases from V and 4 bases from J, leaving 14 bases between. The CDR3 DNA reads TGTGCCGGCGGGGGAGGCAGTAATGAAAAACTGTTTTTT. It is translated as CAGGGGSNEKLFF.

V gene TRBV10-3 combines with J gene TRBJ2-7; 7 positions match TRBD2. Germline V gene lookup returns CDR1 ENHRY and CDR2 SYGVKD. V trimming: 0 bases; J trimming: 7 bases; junction bases outside the gene matches: 9. The CDR3 has 15 residues. Here the CDR3 reads CAISESSAGVGEQYF. The CDR3 nucleotides are TGTGCCATCAGTGAGTCGAGTGCGGGAGTGGGTGAGCAGTACTTC.

The chain has TRBV19 and TRBJ2-1, with 13 bases lining up with TRBD2. The CDR3 spans 15 residues. V shed 7 bases, J shed 7 bases, and the junction held 7 bases outside the gene matches. The germline gives CDR1 LNHDA, CDR2 SQIVND (reference sequence). CDR3 nucleotides: TGTGCCAGTACCCCACTAGCGGGAGGGCCTAATGAGCAGTTCTTC. Translation: CASTPLAGGPNEQFF. The full variable domain, completed using reference TRBV19 and TRBJ2-1, is DGGITQSPKYLFRKEGQNVTLSCEQNLNHDAMYWYRQDPGQGLRLIYYSQIVNDFQKGDIAEGYSVSREKKESFPLTVTSAQKNPTAFYLCASTPLAGGPNEQFFGPGTRLTVL.

The chain combines TRBV19 with TRBJ2-7, with D possibly being TRBD1 (5 bases). CDR1 LNHDA and CDR2 SQIVND come from the germline V gene (reference sequence). The CDR3 has 15 residues. The V gene lost 11 bases and the J gene lost 1 base, with 21 bases spanning the gap. The CDR3 DNA reads as TGTGCCTCTAGGGCGCAGGGCATCGGTTCCTACGAGCAGTACTTC. Translated: CASRAQGIGSYEQYF.

The genes are TRBV27 and TRBJ2-7; 7 bases agree with TRBD2. CDR3 length equals 15 residues. The germline V gene encodes CDR1 MNHEY and CDR2 SMNVEV (reference sequence). V was clipped by 6 bases and J by 6 bases; unmatched bases: 14. The CDR3 region has the DNA TGTGCCAGCAGAACCCTCCGAACTAGCGATCCCGAGCAGTACTTC. Translated: CASRTLRTSDPEQYF.

The V call is TRBV24-1, the J call TRBJ1-2; no firm D call. Trimming cost V 5 bases and J 4 bases, with 10 bases left between them. This CDR3 is 13 amino acids long. Germline V gene data show CDR1 as KGHDR and CDR2 as SFDVKD. Written as DNA, the CDR3 is TGTGCCACCAGTGCGGCAGGCCTCTATGGCTACACCTTC. As protein: CATSAAGLYGYTF.

The chain is built from TRBV24-1 and TRBJ2-3; D is possibly TRBD2 (5 bases). From germline, CDR1 is KGHDR and CDR2 SFDVKD. The CDR3 contains 15 residues. The V end was cut by 1 base, the J end by 1 base, with 8 bases between. CDR3 amino acids: CATSDLGSGTDTQYF. For the CDR3, the DNA is TGTGCCACCAGTGATTTAGGTAGCGGCACAGATACGCAGTATTTT.

This chain links TRBV12-3 or TRBV12-4 with TRBJ2-7; perhaps TRBD1 as D (5 bases). V lost 3 bases and J lost 4, with 10 bases in between. There are 13 residues in the CDR3. The chain's CDR3 is CASSFKGLYEQYF. As DNA, the CDR3 is TGTGCCAGCAGTTTTAAGGGGCTGTACGAGCAGTACTTC.

This chain links TRBV6-5 with TRBJ2-7; TRBD1 aligns across 9 bases. Germline CDR1 is MNHEY and CDR2 is SVGAGI. The CDR3 consists of 15 residues. The trim removed 6 bases at V and 3 bases at J, leaving 9 bases unmatched. The CDR3 DNA follows: TGTGCCAGCAGGCTATCGGGACAGGGTAACTACGAGCAGTACTTC. Amino acids: CASRLSGQGNYEQYF.

The genes are TRBV5-1 and TRBJ1-1, with a possible D match to TRBD1 (6 bases). The CDR3 loop spans 14 amino acids. Germline CDR1 reads SGHRS; CDR2 reads YFSETQ. Trimming pared 4 bases from V and 3 bases from J, leaving 13 bases between. The CDR3 loop is CASSERQAYTEAFF. The DNA of the CDR3 is TGCGCCAGCAGCGAGCGACAGGCATACACTGAAGCTTTCTTT.

The chain couples TRBV5-1 to TRBJ2-7; no reliable D call. CDR3 length: 13 residues. Germline V gene lookup returns CDR1 SGHRS and CDR2 YFSETQ. V was shortened by 0 bases and J by 6 bases, with 10 bases between the two germline ends. The CDR3 sequence: CASSLDSSTEQYF. Written as DNA, the CDR3 is TGCGCCAGCAGCTTGGACTCGTCCACCGAGCAGTACTTC.

V gene TRBV10-1 combines with J gene TRBJ1-1, with TRBD1 matching over 7 bases. This CDR3 has 15 residues. Germline CDR1 is WNHNN and CDR2 is SYGVQD (reference sequence). V shed 2 bases and J 5 bases; nucleotides not matched to a gene: 8. CDR3 in amino acids: CASSEERQGWTEAFF. Here the CDR3 DNA reads TGCGCCAGCAGTGAGGAGCGACAGGGATGGACTGAAGCTTTCTTT.

J is TRBJ1-2 and V is TRBV6-5; 7 bases agree with TRBD1. V shed 6 bases, J shed 4 bases, and the junction held 8 bases outside the gene matches. This CDR3 contains 14 residues. Germline lookup yields CDR1 MNHEY and CDR2 SVGAGI. The CDR3 bases are TGTGCCAGCAGCCTCGACAGGGAGGTCTATGGCTACACCTTC. Translation gives CASSLDREVYGYTF.

The rearrangement uses TRBV5-6 and TRBJ2-1; TRBD2 matches 8 bases. With V trimmed by 7 bases and J by 5 bases, 8 bases remained unmatched. This CDR3 spans 14 amino acids. Germline V gene sequence: CDR1 SGHDT, CDR2 YYEEEE. The CDR3 loop reads CASLGLAGNNEQFF. The DNA of the CDR3 is TGTGCCAGCCTCGGGCTAGCGGGTAACAATGAGCAGTTCTTC.

A word on this clone: An end of the junction differs from the germline gene, which may be a read error. V and J are TRBV19 and TRBJ1-5; D possibly corresponds to TRBD1 (5 bases). The CDR3 is 15 residues long. Germline V gene sequence: CDR1 LNHDA, CDR2 SQIVND (reference sequence). The CDR3 here is CASSIARGSGQPQHF. In DNA, the CDR3 is TGTGCCAGTAGCATAGCTCGGGGGTCCGGTCAGCCCCAGCATTTT.

This clone was found once. CDR3 protein: CAWRARWGGNTEAFF. The CDR3 nucleotides read TGTGCCTGGAGAGCCCGGTGGGGGGGGAACACTGAAGCTTTCTTT. The chain employs TRBV30 and TRBJ1-1, with D possibly being TRBD1 (5 bases). Germline loops: CDR1 GTSNPN, CDR2 SVGIG (reference sequence). The ends were cut back, 3 bases at V and 1 base at J, with 15 bases in the middle. The CDR3 is made up of 15 amino acids.

Worth noting for this clone: Germline is not matched at one junction end, which may reflect a read error. The CDR3 nucleotides are TGTGCCAGCAGTTCCCGAGAGACGGGGTACAGTGAGCAGTTCTTC. This translates into CASSSRETGYSEQFF. The V call is TRBV6-2 or TRBV6-3, the J call TRBJ2-1; a possible D gene is TRBD2 (5 bases). Germline V lookup: CDR1 MNHEY, CDR2 SVGEGT. This CDR3 has 15 amino acids.

The chain uses TRBV30 and TRBJ1-6, with 9 bases that match TRBD1. This CDR3 spans 13 amino acids. V dropped 5 bases and J dropped 9; count of bases not matched to a gene: 5. Germline values: CDR1 GTSNPN, CDR2 SVGIG (reference sequence). The CDR3 protein is CAWGTGFRSPLHF. The DNA for the CDR3 is TGTGCCTGGGGGACAGGGTTTCGTTCACCCCTCCACTTT. Full variable domain (remainder filled in from reference TRBV30 and TRBJ1-6): SQTIHQWPATLVQPVGSPLSLECTVEGTSNPNLYWYRQAAGRGLQLLFYSVGIGQISSEVPQNLSASRPQDRQFILSSKKLLLSDSGFYLCAWGTGFRSPLHFGNGTRLTVT.

Concerning this clone itself: At one of its ends the junction is not consistent with the germline gene, which may arise from a read error. The chain combines TRBV6-2 or TRBV6-3 with TRBJ2-3; TRBD2 is a possible D gene (6 bases). CDR3 size: 13 residues. Germline V gene lookup returns CDR1 MNHEY and CDR2 SVGEGT. The CDR3 protein is CGSSYSGVDTQYF. In nucleotides, the CDR3 is TGTGGCAGCAGTTATTCGGGGGTAGATACGCAGTATTTT.

The chain combines TRBV27 with TRBJ2-7; tentative D call: TRBD1 (7 bases). The CDR3 loop spans 14 amino acids. Deletions cut 6 bases from V and 1 base from J, with 13 bases between. CDR1 is MNHEY, CDR2 SMNVEV, per germline (reference sequence). The DNA for the CDR3 is TGTGCCAGCAGCTCGACAGGGACTTCCTACGAGCAGTACTTC. Protein product: CASSSTGTSYEQYF.

This clone was counted a single time. V is TRBV13 and J is TRBJ2-7; no reliable D call. Trimming removed 4 bases at V and 0 bases at J, with 13 bases between. The CDR3 is 15 residues long. The germline V gene encodes CDR1 PRHDT and CDR2 FYEKMQ (reference sequence). This CDR3 reads CASSSRALVSYEQYF. DNA for the CDR3: TGTGCCAGCAGCTCGCGCGCCCTTGTCTCCTACGAGCAGTACTTC. Full variable domain (remainder filled in from reference TRBV13 and TRBJ2-7): AAGVIQSPRHLIKEKRETATLKCYPIPRHDTVYWYQQGPGQDPQFLISFYEKMQSDKGSIPDRFSAQQFSDYHSELNMSSLELGDSALYFCASSSRALVSYEQYFGPGTRLTVT.

This chain uses TRBV4-1 with TRBJ2-7; 8 bases are shared with TRBD1. In germline, CDR1 is MGHRA, CDR2 YSYEKL. The CDR3 contains 14 residues. V lost 8 bases to trimming and J lost 3 bases; unmatched junction nucleotides: 9. The CDR3 spells CASAPGQDHYEQYF. The DNA of the CDR3 is TGCGCCAGCGCCCCGGGACAGGATCACTACGAGCAGTACTTC.